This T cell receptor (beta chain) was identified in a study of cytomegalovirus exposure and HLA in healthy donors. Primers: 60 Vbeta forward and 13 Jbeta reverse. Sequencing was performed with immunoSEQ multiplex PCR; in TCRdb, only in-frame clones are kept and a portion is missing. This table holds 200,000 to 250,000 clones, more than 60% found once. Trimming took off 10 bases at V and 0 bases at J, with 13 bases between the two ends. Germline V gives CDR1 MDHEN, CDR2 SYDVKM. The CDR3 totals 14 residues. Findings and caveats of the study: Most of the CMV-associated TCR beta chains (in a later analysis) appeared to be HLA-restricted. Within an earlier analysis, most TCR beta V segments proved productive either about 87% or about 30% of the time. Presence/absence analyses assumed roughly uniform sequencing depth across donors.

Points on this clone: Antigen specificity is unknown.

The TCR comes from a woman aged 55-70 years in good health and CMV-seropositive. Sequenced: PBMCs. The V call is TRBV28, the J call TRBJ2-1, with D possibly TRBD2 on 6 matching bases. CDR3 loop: CATTSEGSYNEQFF. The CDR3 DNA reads TGTGCCACCACCTCGGAGGGCTCCTACAATGAGCAGTTCTTC.